The sequence of this T cell receptor (beta chain) was determined in a study of blood T cell repertoires in COVID-19. Study at large: PBMCs, B-cell-depleted T cells, or T cells were the source of the cDNA or gDNA that made up the material.

There are 15 residues in the CDR3. The germline gives CDR1 KGHSH, CDR2 LQKENI. V lost 2 bases to trimming and J lost 0 bases; unmatched junction nucleotides: 4. This clone came up once. Study processing details: Amplification from reference gene primers served as the basis for estimated nucleated cell counts. This table comes from immunoSEQ multiplex PCR, and its TCRdb copy is limited to in-frame clones, with some not included. V, J and clone size are taken as reported in that table, and D and trimming were inferred from the DNA itself. This sample has 210,000 or so clones, with around 80% found just once.

The sequencing sample was made of peripheral blood. V and J are TRBV18 and TRBJ2-7; 7 bases match TRBD1. The receptor comes from a human donor in a cohort sampled during active COVID-19. The CDR3 DNA reads TGTGCCAGCTCACCAGGGACAGCAAACTCCTACGAGCAGTACGTC. Translation: CASSPGTANSYEQYV.